This record looks at one T cell receptor beta chain sequence and its context. Its antigen is not yet known. Base quality data are lacking; no much larger clone is found one base away. Healthy HIV-negative adults with no recently reported acute infections or vaccinations were included as donors. All donors were Caucasian adults living in Nashville, Tennessee, USA. CD4+ T cells were enriched by magnetic negative selection; naive cells were then positively selected on CD45RA, and the negative fraction formed the memory subset. Blood was obtained by leukapheresis, after which PBMCs were separated by Ficoll-Histopaque density gradient centrifugation and cryopreserved in liquid nitrogen vapor phase. Analytical flow cytometry was used to check the purity and quantity of each magnetically sorted T cell population. From each sorted fraction, genomic DNA was isolated and quantified by UV absorbance on a Nanodrop 2000c.

The CDR3 measures 16 amino acids from cysteine to phenylalanine. CDR3 DNA is the only sequence kept; it has 48 bases, read in frame from the first base. In the germline V gene, CDR1 corresponds to MGHDK and CDR2 to SYGVNS. V and J are trimmed by 5 bases and 2 bases, and the gene matches miss 9 bases of the junction. The sample originates from a study of shared clonotypes between healthy human individuals (TCRdb year 2020). In terms of the full investigation: The cohort comprised a couple of women and a few men aged 18 to 49 years. For each donor, CD4 naive and CD4 memory were each run on three plates, CD8 naive on two plates, and CD8 memory on one plate. Blood TCR repertoires of five healthy adults were deeply sequenced to estimate repertoire size and the extent of clonotype sharing between individuals. Libraries were prepared and TCR repertoires were sequenced by different laboratories using diverse techniques, in order to increase sequencing depth and limit assay-specific biases. Per donor, leukapheresis produced somewhere between about 0.94 and 9 billion PBMCs.

Results the study describes overall, beyond this receptor: Only blood was sampled, and tissue TCR repertoires likely differ from those in blood. Compared with non-shared clonotypes, the clonotypes found in all four sorted-subset donors had higher generation probabilities. Even with the large sequencing depth, rarefaction of the sorted-subset datasets indicated that sequencing was incomplete. Based on pairwise subsampling, the degree of clonotype sharing among donors was expected to be affected by sequencing depth. Naive subsets generally had larger estimated clonotype richness than memory subsets did. Because the study included a small number of donors, the genetic and exposure-history diversity represented was limited. When a handful of donors were compared, the shared fraction of clonotypes was approximately 5% for naive CD4, about 4% for naive CD8, about 2.5% for memory CD4, and approximately 0.4% for memory CD8.

TCR CDR3 regions were amplified from genomic DNA by multiplex PCR using the deep immunoSEQ assay. Extracted genomic DNA from each cell subset was spread evenly across all wells of several immunoSEQ 96-well plates, with each plate serving as a replicate. Each replicate PCR for sorted subsets received roughly 0.2 ug genomic DNA, equal to tens of thousands of T cell genomes. Purified libraries were measured with a Qubit 3.0 fluorometer, size-checked on a Bioanalyzer 2100, and measured again with the KAPA Library Quantification kit. Every immunoSEQ 96-well plate was sequenced on a dedicated single-read 150-cycle Illumina NextSeq 550 flow cell. The original pipeline was this. The immunoSEQ output contained only junctional sequences without quality scores, so filtering could not match that applied to full-length reads. Sequences were annotated with PyIR, a Python wrapper for IgBLAST v1.9, using IMGT germline references to assign V/J genes and CDR3. Any read was removed if the V/J assignment was weak (E-value above 1e-6), the CDR3 was missing, or the read contained stop codons, out-of-frame junctions, or ambiguous translated residues. V3J clonotypes were defined as sequences sharing an identical inferred V gene, J gene, and CDR3 amino acid sequence. Percentage overlap between repertoires was computed as shared unique clonotypes divided by the size of the smaller repertoire. RTK rarefaction, the Chao1 estimator, and Recon v2.1 estimates of unobserved clonotypes were used to assess repertoire richness. Generation probabilities were computed with OLGA for all TCRbeta clonotypes obtained by the gDNA method from several donors. Drawn from immuneACCESS, this table holds only the in-frame rearrangements with V and J called that TCRdb kept. Clones are partly lost; checked studies trace under half to an unresolved V gene and leave the rest unexplained. That table supplies the V and J calls and clone size; D and trimming were determined from the DNA. This sample lists about 1,500,000 clones; roughly 96% were detected once. The top ten clones comprise approximately 1.1% of the sample.

This receptor chain uses TRBV25-1 and TRBJ2-3; TRBD1 matches 8 bases in the middle. The source material was naive CD4+ T cells sorted from blood. This specimen's cell subset or site label, interpreted: CD45RA+ positively selected. The receptor was derived from a man aged 25 to 40 in good health. CDR3 protein: CASSTGGTGATDTQYF. At the DNA level, the sequence is TGTGCCAGCAGTACAGGGGGGACAGGAGCCACAGATACGCAGTATTTT.